This TCR beta chain was found in a study of blood T cell repertoires in COVID-19. The wider study: Sites across the United States, Italy and Spain contributed samples from acute and convalescent COVID-19. Sample material is recorded as cDNA or gDNA derived from T cells, B-cell-depleted T cells, or PBMCs.

Original methodology: Amplifying reference gene primers gave estimates of nucleated cell counts. Only in-frame clones appear in the TCRdb table, and some are missing; sequencing was by immunoSEQ multiplex PCR. D and trimming come from the DNA, and the V and J calls and clone size come from that table. The sample gives 110,000 to 150,000 clones, 88% of which show up once; approximately 2% is in the top ten. Germline V CDR1 and CDR2: WNHNN, SYGVQD (reference sequence). The CDR3 is 14 amino acids. The J segment lost 3 bases and the V segment lost 6 bases, leaving 4 bases of the junction unmatched. This chain links TRBV10-1 with TRBJ1-4; the match to TRBD1 covers 7 bases. The receptor's source is a man in his sixties or seventies with acute or convalescent COVID-19. Sequencing was done on a sample of peripheral blood. CDR3 in amino acids: CASSSGQPNEKLFF. CDR3 nucleotides: TGCGCCAGCAGCTCGGGACAGCCTAATGAAAAACTGTTTTTT.